This paragraph covers one T cell receptor beta chain sequence. This clone turned up a few times. It lacks a known antigen. Base qualities are not recorded, but no much larger clone differs from it by a single base. The entry originates in a study of glioma-infiltrating T cells after dendritic cell vaccination (dated by TCRdb to the mid-2010s). For the study in its entirety: The cohort comprised approximately 15 glioblastoma patients from Phase I and II dendritic cell vaccination trials, 9 newly diagnosed and 6 with recurrent disease. Tumor-infiltrating lymphocyte content was quantified and tumor and blood repertoires were compared in dendritic cell-vaccinated glioblastoma patients by deep sequencing of TCR beta CDR3 regions. Each patient got three intradermal injections of the dendritic cell vaccine, spaced at biweekly intervals, in the arm below the axilla. To make the vaccine, monocyte-derived dendritic cells were cultured for seven days with IL-4 and GM-CSF and then pulsed overnight with autologous tumor lysate. Between the early 2000s and the early 2010s, patients were given autologous tumor lysate-pulsed dendritic cell vaccination. Survival after dendritic cell vaccination was correlated with TCR sequencing metrics such as TIL content and the overlap between tumor and blood repertoires. General study outcomes and caveats: The cohort was small and heterogeneous, only a few patients had full blood and tumor sets, and even fewer had initial-recurrent tumor pairs. TCR clonality showed no direct relationship with survival, which suggests that a diverse polyclonal response may matter. After dendritic cell vaccination, a higher estimated pretreatment TIL content predicted longer time to progression and overall survival. The TCR overlap response model with three groups was called speculative and said to need prospective validation.

Selection of patients required sufficient residual fresh-frozen tumor tissue and over two years of available survival data. None of the glioblastoma patients carried an isocitrate dehydrogenase mutation, although molecular status otherwise varied. PBMC were collected before vaccination, two weeks after the third vaccination, and at tumor progression if tumor progression occurred. The Qiagen DNeasy Blood extraction Kit was used for extraction of genomic DNA. CDR1 WSHSY and CDR2 SAAADI were looked up in the germline V gene. Including the terminal cysteine and phenylalanine, the CDR3 comprises 13 residues. The kept DNA is CDR3 alone, 39 bases in frame from the first base. Trimming removed 5 bases from V and 6 bases from J; the gene matches leave 5 bases unexplained. TCRB CDR3 regions were amplified from about 2 ug genomic DNA, or all available DNA if less, using the immunoSEQ assay. For multiplex PCR, 60 forward primers for TCR V beta segments and 13 reverse primers for J beta segments were used. To estimate the number of reads per starting template, synthetic control templates were added to each sample at limiting dilution. The Illumina HiSeq System generated 87 bp sequencing reads. The authors' analysis ran thus. PCR and sequencing errors were removed by a nearest neighbor algorithm that merged closely related sequences. TCR overlap was measured as the percentage of unique tumor TCR beta sequences that were also present in the peripheral blood of the same patient. Held by TCRdb, this immuneACCESS table contains in-frame sequences only and omits some clones. Under half of the omission traces to an unresolved V gene where checked; the cause of the rest is unknown. V, J and clone size were drawn from that table, and D and trimming were deduced from the DNA. Present in this sample are 85,000 to 110,000 clones, 80% to 90% of which were seen just once. More than 10% of the sample goes to the ten largest clones.

The chain was built from TRBV10-2 and TRBJ1-1; 8 nucleotides in the junction match TRBD1. Sequenced here: blood, sampled before dendritic cell vaccination. This sequence originates from a human donor with glioblastoma. The nucleotide sequence is given as TGCGCCAGCAGTCCGGACAGGGACGCTGAAGCTTTCTTT. Its protein product is CASSPDRDAEAFF.